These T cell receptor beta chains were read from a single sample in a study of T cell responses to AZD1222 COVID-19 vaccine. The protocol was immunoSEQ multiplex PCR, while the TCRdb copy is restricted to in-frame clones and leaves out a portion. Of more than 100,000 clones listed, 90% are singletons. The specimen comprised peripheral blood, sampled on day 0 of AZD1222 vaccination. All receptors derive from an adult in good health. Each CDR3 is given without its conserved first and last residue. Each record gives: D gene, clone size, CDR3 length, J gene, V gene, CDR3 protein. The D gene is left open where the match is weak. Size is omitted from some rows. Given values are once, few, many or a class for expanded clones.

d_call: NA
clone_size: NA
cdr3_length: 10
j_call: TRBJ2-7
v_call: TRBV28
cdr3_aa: ASSLGGGQQY

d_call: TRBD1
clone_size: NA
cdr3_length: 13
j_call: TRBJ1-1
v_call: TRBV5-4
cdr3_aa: ASSFRQGRFAEAF

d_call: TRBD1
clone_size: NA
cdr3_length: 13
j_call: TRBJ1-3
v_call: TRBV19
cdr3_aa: ASSMGQGSGNTIY

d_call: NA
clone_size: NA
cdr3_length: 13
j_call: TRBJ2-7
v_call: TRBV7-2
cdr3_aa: ASSLERQGAYEQY

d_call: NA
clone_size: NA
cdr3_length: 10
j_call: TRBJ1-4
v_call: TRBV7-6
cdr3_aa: ASSTSNEKLF

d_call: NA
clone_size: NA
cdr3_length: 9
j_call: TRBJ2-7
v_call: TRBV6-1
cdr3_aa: ASSENDEQY

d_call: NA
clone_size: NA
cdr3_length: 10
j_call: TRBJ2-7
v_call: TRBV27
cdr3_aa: ASSRTGIEQY

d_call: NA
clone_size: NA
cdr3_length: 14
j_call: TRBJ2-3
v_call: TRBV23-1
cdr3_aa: ASSPPGEAATDTQY

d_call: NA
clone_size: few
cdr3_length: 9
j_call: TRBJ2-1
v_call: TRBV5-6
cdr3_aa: ASSLYNEQF

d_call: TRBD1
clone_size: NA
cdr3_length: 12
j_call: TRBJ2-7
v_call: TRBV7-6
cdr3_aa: ASSTGQGMGEQY

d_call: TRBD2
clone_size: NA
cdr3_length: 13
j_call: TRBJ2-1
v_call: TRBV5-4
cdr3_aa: ASSLGRGDYNEQF

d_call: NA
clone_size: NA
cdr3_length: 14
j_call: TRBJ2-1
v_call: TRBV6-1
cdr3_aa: ASSELAGAHNNEQF

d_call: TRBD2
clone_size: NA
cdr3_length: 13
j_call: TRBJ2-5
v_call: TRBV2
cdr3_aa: ASSPSGGAIKTQY

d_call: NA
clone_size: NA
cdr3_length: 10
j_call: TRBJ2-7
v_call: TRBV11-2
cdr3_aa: ASSSGFYEQY

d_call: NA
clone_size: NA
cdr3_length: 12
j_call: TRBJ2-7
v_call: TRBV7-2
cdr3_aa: ASSLGGPTYEQY

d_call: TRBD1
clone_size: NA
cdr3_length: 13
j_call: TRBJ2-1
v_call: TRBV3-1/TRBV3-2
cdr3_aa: ASSRTGGAYNEQF

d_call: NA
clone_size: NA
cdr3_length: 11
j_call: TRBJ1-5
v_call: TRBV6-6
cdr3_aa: ASRGRDFQPQH

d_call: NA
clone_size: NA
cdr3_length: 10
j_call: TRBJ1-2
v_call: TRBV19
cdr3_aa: ASTNSNYGYT

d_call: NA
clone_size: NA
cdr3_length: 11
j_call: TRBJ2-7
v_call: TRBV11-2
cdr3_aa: ASSLWSGGEQY

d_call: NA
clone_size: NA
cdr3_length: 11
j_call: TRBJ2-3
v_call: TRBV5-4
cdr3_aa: ASSWVLTDTQY

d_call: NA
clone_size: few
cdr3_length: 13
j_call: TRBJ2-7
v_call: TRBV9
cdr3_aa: ASSTHSVGPYEQY

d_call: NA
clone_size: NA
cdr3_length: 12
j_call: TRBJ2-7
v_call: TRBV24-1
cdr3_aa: ATSDSLPPYEQY

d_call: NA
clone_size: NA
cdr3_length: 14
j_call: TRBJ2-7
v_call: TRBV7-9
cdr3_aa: ASSPVQGMRFDEQY

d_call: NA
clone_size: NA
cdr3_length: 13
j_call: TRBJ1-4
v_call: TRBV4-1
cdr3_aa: ASSLRTAKVEKLF

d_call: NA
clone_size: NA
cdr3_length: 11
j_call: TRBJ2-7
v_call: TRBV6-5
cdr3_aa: ASSYSIDYEQY

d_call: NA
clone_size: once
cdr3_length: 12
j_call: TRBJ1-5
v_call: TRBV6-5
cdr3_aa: ASSLYGWNQPRH

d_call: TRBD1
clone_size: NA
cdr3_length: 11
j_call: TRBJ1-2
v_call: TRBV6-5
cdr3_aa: ASSRTGGYGYT

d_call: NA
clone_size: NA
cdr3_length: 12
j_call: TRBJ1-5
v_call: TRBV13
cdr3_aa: ASSLVGPGPPQH

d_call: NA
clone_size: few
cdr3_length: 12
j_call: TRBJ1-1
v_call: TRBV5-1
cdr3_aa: ASSLVTGTTEAF

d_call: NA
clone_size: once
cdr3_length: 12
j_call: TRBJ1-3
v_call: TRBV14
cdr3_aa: ASSLWGSGNTIY

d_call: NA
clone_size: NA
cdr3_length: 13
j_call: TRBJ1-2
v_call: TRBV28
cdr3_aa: ASSTTSGSYYGYT

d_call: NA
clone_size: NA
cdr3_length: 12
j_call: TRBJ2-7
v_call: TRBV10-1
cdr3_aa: ASSADTASYEQY

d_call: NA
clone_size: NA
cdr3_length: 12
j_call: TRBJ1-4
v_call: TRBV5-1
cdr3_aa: ASSSGQSNEKLF

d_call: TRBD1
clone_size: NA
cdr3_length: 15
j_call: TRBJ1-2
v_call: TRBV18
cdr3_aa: ASSPISGQGNLYGYT

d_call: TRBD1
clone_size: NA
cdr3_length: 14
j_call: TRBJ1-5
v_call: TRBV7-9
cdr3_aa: ASSSTQGGSNQPQH

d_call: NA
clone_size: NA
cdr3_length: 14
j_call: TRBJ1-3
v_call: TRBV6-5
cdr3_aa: ASSYSDRFSGNTIY

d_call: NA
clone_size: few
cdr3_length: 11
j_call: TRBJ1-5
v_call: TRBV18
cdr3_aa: ASSPADNQPQH

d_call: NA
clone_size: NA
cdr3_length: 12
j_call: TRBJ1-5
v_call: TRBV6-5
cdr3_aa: ASSYGVGWEPQH

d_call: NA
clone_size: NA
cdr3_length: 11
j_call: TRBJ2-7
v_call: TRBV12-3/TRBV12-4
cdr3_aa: ASSLGTTYEQY

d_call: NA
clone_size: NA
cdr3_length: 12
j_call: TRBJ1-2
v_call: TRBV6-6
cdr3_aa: ASSYSTDNYGYT

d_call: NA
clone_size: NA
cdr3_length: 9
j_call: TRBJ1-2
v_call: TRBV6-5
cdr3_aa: ASSSGHQDT

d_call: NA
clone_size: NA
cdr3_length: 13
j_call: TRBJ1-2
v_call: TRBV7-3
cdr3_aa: ASSPNAGAVDGYT